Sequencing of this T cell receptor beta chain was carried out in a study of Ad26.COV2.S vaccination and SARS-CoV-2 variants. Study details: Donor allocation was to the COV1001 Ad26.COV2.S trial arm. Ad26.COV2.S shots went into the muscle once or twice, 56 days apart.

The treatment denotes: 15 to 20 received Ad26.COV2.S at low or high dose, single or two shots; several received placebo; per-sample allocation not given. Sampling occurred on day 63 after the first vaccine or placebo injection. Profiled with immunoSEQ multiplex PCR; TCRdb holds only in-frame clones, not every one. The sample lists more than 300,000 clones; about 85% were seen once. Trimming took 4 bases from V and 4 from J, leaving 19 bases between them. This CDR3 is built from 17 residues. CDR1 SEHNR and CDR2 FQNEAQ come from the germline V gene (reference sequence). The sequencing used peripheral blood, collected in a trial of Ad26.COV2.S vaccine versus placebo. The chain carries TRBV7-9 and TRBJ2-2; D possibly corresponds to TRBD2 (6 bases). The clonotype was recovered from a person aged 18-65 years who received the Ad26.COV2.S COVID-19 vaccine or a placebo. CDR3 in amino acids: CASSSARAGLGTGELFF. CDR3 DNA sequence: TGTGCCAGCAGCTCCGCGAGGGCGGGGCTAGGCACCGGGGAGCTGTTTTTT. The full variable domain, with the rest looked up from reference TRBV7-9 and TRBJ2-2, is DTGVSQNPRHKITKRGQNVTFRCDPISEHNRLYWYRQTLGQGPEFLTYFQNEAQLEKSRLLSDRFSAERPKGSFSTLEIQRTEQGDSAMYLCASSSARAGLGTGELFFGEGSRLTVL.